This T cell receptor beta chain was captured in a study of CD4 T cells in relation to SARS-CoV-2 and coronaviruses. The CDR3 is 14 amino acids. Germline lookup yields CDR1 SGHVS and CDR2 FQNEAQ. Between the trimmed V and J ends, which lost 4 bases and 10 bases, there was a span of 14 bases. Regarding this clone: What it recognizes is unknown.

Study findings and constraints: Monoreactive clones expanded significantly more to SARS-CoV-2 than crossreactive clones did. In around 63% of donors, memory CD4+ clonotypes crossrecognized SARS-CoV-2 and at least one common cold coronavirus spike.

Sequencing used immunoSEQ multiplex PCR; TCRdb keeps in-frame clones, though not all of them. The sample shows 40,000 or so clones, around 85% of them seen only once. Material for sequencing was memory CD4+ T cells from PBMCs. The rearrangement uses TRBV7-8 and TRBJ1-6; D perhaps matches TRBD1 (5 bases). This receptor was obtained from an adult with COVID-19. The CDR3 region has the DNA TGTGCCAGCAGCTCCCGCGGGGCAATATCACCCCTCCACTTT. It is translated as CASSSRGAISPLHF.